This T cell receptor (beta chain) derives from a study of identical twins. This clonotype was counted a few times. MiXCR, applied by TCRdb to the 5' RACE reads, yields one record per CDR3 protein. The repertoire includes roughly 240,000 distinct CDR3 sequences, 7.5% of them detected once, and about 5.6% sits in the top ten. Trimming cost V 3 bases and J 0 bases, with 8 bases left between them. The germline CDR1 and CDR2 sequences are MDHEN and SYDVKM. The CDR3 runs to 14 residues. This sample also appeared in a second study, on yellow fever vaccine responses in identical twins.

This TCR was sampled from a young woman in good health. Specimen: CD8+ T cells sorted from blood. The rearrangement links TRBV28 to TRBJ1-1, with D uncertain. The CDR3 sequence: CASSLNPMNTEAFF. The CDR3 coding sequence is TGTGCCAGCAGTTTGAACCCAATGAACACTGAAGCTTTCTTT.